The 19 T cell receptor beta chains below all came from one sample that was sequenced in a study of cytomegalovirus exposure and HLA in healthy donors. This PCR relied on a set of 60 Vbeta primers and 13 Jbeta primers. Some clones are missing from TCRdb's copy, which holds only in-frame ones; the method was immunoSEQ multiplex PCR. Of more than 50,000 clones in the sample, roughly 70% were seen once. Sequencing was performed on PBMCs. Every receptor here comes from a middle-aged man in good health and CMV-seropositive.

The rearrangement links TRBV9 to TRBJ1-6; D remains unclear. Germline V CDR1 and CDR2: SGDLS, YYNGEE. V dropped 7 bases and J dropped 13 bases, with 21 bases sitting between them. The CDR3 is 14 residues long. CDR3 amino acids: CASQRSGRASPLHF. CDR3 DNA sequence: TGTGCCAGCCAGCGTAGCGGAAGAGCAAGTCCCCTCCACTTT.

The chain employs TRBV7-8 and TRBJ2-3; D might be TRBD2 (6 bases). Germline values: CDR1 SGHVS, CDR2 FQNEAQ. The CDR3 totals 15 residues. Trimming pared 4 bases from V and 3 bases from J, leaving 14 bases between. The CDR3 loop reads CASSSQYGGTDTQYF. The CDR3 region has the DNA TGTGCCAGCAGCTCACAATATGGGGGGACAGATACGCAGTATTTT. Full variable domain (outside the CDR3, taken from reference TRBV7-8 and TRBJ2-3): GAGVSQSPRYKVAKRGQDVALRCDPISGHVSLFWYQQALGQGPEFLTYFQNEAQLDKSGLPSDRFFAERPEGSVSTLKIQRTQQEDSAVYLCASSSQYGGTDTQYFGPGTRLTVL.

The chain carries TRBV6-1 and TRBJ1-3; the D gene is possibly TRBD1 (5 bases). Germline CDR1 is MNHNS and CDR2 is SASEGT. The CDR3 has 16 residues. V gave up 3 bases and J gave up 0 bases, with 12 bases separating them. CDR3 amino acids: CASSERQGFSGNTIYF. Written as DNA, the CDR3 is TGTGCCAGCAGTGAGAGGCAGGGTTTCTCTGGAAACACCATATATTTT.

The genes are TRBV10-3 and TRBJ1-5; D is perhaps TRBD1 (6 bases). Germline CDR1 and CDR2: ENHRY and SYGVKD. Trimming took 2 bases from V and 3 from J, leaving 11 bases between them. This CDR3 is built from 15 residues. The CDR3 reads CAISEVAGDNQPQHF. CDR3 bases: TGTGCCATCAGTGAGGTGGCAGGGGACAATCAGCCCCAGCATTTT.

The V call is TRBV5-6, the J call TRBJ1-5, with TRBD1 identical over 8 bases. The CDR3 is 15 amino acids. Germline V CDR1 and CDR2: SGHDT, YYEEEE. The trim removed 4 bases at V and 1 base at J, leaving 4 bases unmatched. Written as DNA, the CDR3 is TGTGCCAGCAGCCGTGACAGGGGAAGCAATCAGCCCCAGCATTTT. Protein: CASSRDRGSNQPQHF.

The V and J genes are TRBV7-3 and TRBJ2-3; D possibly corresponds to TRBD2 (6 bases). The CDR3 contains 15 residues. V lost 2 bases, J lost 2 bases, and 11 bases lay in between. The germline V gene encodes CDR1 SGHTA and CDR2 FQGTGA. The chain's CDR3 is CASSLGGDDTDTQYF. Here the CDR3 DNA reads TGTGCCAGCAGCTTAGGCGGGGATGACACAGATACGCAGTATTTT.

The chain has TRBV6-5 and TRBJ1-2; TRBD1 matches at 7 bases. Trimming at V came to 6 bases and at J to 0 bases, leaving 7 bases not matched to a gene. The CDR3 covers 15 residues. Germline V gene lookup returns CDR1 MNHEY and CDR2 SVGAGI. CDR3 in DNA: TGTGCCAGCAGAGAAAGACAGGGAGCTAACTATGGCTACACCTTC. Amino acids: CASRERQGANYGYTF.

The CDR3 DNA sequence: TGTGCCAGCAGCGTCGGGACAGAAAATGAAAAACTGTTTTTT. Translation: CASSVGTENEKLFF. The rearrangement joins TRBV9 to TRBJ1-4, with 7 positions matching TRBD1. Losses at the gene ends were 2 bases for V and 5 bases for J; bases not matched to a gene: 3. The CDR3 runs to 14 residues. Germline V gene lookup returns CDR1 SGDLS and CDR2 YYNGEE.

The V gene is TRBV25-1, the J gene TRBJ2-5, with TRBD1 identical over 11 bases. CDR1 MGHDK and CDR2 SYGVNS come from the germline V gene. This CDR3 spans 15 amino acids. The junction had 7 bases not matched to a gene; V was cut back by 7 bases and J by 3 bases. The CDR3 here is CASTRGQGGKETQYF. Written as DNA, the CDR3 is TGTGCCAGCACCCGGGGACAGGGGGGAAAAGAGACCCAGTACTTC.

This clone was seen a few times. This chain uses TRBV5-1 with TRBJ2-7, with D perhaps matching TRBD2 (6 bases). This CDR3 spans 17 amino acids. Germline V CDR1 and CDR2: SGHRS, YFSETQ. V gave up 0 bases and J gave up 2 bases, with 18 bases separating them. The CDR3 loop is CASSLGVGRGPTYEQYF. The CDR3 region has the DNA TGCGCCAGCAGCTTGGGAGTCGGGCGGGGTCCTACCTACGAGCAGTACTTC.

The chain carries TRBV5-1 and TRBJ2-5; D is perhaps TRBD1 (5 bases). Germline CDR1 SGHRS, CDR2 YFSETQ. The CDR3 consists of 14 residues. Trimming took 0 bases from V and 1 from J, leaving 7 bases between them. CDR3 bases: TGCGCCAGCAGCTTGGCCGACAGCCAAGAGACCCAGTACTTC. Translation: CASSLADSQETQYF.

The chain couples TRBV28 to TRBJ1-5, with D uncertain. Looked up from germline, CDR1 is MDHEN and CDR2 is SYDVKM. With 2 bases removed from V and 6 bases from J, the gap between germline ends came to 8 bases. The CDR3 is made up of 13 amino acids. CDR3: CASSLLDSQPQHF. The CDR3 nucleotides are TGTGCCAGCAGTTTACTGGACTCTCAGCCCCAGCATTTT.

Only a few counts were recorded for this clone. The chain employs TRBV7-9 and TRBJ1-2; D possibly corresponds to TRBD1 (5 bases). CDR1 SEHNR and CDR2 FQNEAQ come from the germline V gene (reference sequence). V dropped 5 bases and J dropped 3 bases, with 13 bases sitting between them. There are 14 residues in the CDR3. For the CDR3, the DNA is TGTGCCAGCAGCCCATCGGGGGGGGACTATGGCTACACCTTC. Translated: CASSPSGGDYGYTF.

The CDR3 DNA follows: TGTGCCAGCAGTTATTCCCCGGGAGCTGGAAACACCATATATTTT. Translating it yields CASSYSPGAGNTIYF. V usage is TRBV6-5 and J usage is TRBJ1-3; D unresolved. V was shortened by 3 bases and J by 2 bases, with 11 bases between the two germline ends. The CDR3 length is 15 residues. Germline CDR1 and CDR2: MNHEY and SVGAGI.

The gene calls are TRBV5-1 and TRBJ2-1; TRBD2 agrees at 8 bases. This CDR3 spans 16 amino acids. Germline CDR1 SGHRS, CDR2 YFSETQ. Trimming took 1 base from V and 1 from J; bases not matched to a gene: 4. The CDR3 sequence: CASSLRGGLSYNEQFF. The CDR3 DNA follows: TGCGCCAGCAGCTTGCGGGGGGGCCTTTCCTACAATGAGCAGTTCTTC.

The chain recombines TRBV5-1 with TRBJ2-3, with D tentatively TRBD2 (6 bases). Trimming removed 0 bases from V and 2 bases from J, with 7 bases in between. The germline V gene encodes CDR1 SGHRS and CDR2 YFSETQ. CDR3 length equals 14 residues. CDR3 protein: CASSLAGDTDTQYF. CDR3 nucleotide sequence: TGCGCCAGCAGCTTGGCGGGGGACACAGATACGCAGTATTTT.

This rearrangement joins TRBV5-5 to TRBJ1-4; perhaps TRBD1 as D (6 bases). Between the trimmed V and J ends, which lost 3 bases and 5 bases, there was a span of 20 bases. The CDR3 extends over 17 amino acids. Germline V gene data show CDR1 as SGHKS and CDR2 as YYEKEE (reference sequence). Written as DNA, the CDR3 is TGTGCCAGCAGCTCCGAGGGGTTGACAGGCCGAAATGAAAAACTGTTTTTT. Protein product: CASSSEGLTGRNEKLFF.

The chain employs TRBV29-1 and TRBJ1-2; 8 bases match TRBD1. This CDR3 comprises 14 residues. CDR1 SQVTM and CDR2 ANQGSEA come from the germline V gene. V gave up 5 bases and J gave up 2 bases; unmatched junction bases: 7. The CDR3 coding sequence is TGCAGCGTTCAACCGACAGGGGCCAACTATGGCTACACCTTC. Translation gives CSVQPTGANYGYTF.

This clone was picked up a small number of times. The chain is built from TRBV29-1 and TRBJ1-2; D may be TRBD1 (6 bases). V lost 8 bases, J lost 8 bases, and 21 bases lay in between. The CDR3 has 13 residues. The V gene's germline CDR1 is SQVTM and CDR2 ANQGSEA. The CDR3 nucleotides read TGCAGCTTTTACGACAGGCCGCCTAGAGGCTACACCTTC. Translated: CSFYDRPPRGYTF.